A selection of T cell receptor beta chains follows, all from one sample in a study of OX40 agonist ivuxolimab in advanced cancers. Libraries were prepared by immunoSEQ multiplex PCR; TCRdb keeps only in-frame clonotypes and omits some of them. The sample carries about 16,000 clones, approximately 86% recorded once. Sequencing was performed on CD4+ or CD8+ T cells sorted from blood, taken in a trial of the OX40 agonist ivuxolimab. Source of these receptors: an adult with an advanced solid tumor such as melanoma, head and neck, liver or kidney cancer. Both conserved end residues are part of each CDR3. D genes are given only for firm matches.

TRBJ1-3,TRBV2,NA,CASTGGYSGNTIYF,TGTGCCAGCACTGGCGGGTACTCTGGAAACACCATATATTTT
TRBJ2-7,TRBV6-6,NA,CASSYSGSYEQYF,TGTGCCAGCAGTTACTCGGGCAGCTACGAGCAGTACTTC
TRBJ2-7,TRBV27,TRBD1,CASSSPGTGVYEQYF,TGTGCCAGCAGTTCCCCCGGGACAGGGGTCTACGAGCAGTACTTC
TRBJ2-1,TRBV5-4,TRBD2,CASSARLAGGPNEQFF,TGTGCCAGCAGCGCCCGACTAGCGGGAGGGCCCAATGAGCAGTTCTTC
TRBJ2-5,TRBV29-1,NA,CSAIQTQETQYF,TGCAGCGCTATACAAACCCAAGAGACCCAGTACTTC
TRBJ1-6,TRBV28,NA,CASSQWGLVVTSPLHF,TGTGCCAGCAGTCAATGGGGGCTGGTGGTTACTTCACCCCTCCACTTT
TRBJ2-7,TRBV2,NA,CASSTMSPLIEEQYF,TGTGCCAGCAGTACCATGAGTCCCTTAATCGAGGAGCAGTACTTC
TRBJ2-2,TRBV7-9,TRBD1,CASSLVPLGQLPNTGELFF,TGTGCCAGCAGCTTAGTGCCCCTGGGACAGCTACCGAACACCGGGGAGCTGTTTTTT
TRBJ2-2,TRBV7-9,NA,CASSLKSGSNTGELFF,TGTGCCAGCAGCTTGAAAAGCGGGTCGAACACCGGGGAGCTGTTTTTT
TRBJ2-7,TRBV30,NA,CAWSVRAAATYEQYF,TGTGCCTGGAGTGTAAGGGCGGCCGCTACCTACGAGCAGTACTTC
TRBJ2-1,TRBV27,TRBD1,CASTPTGAPRHNEQFF,TGTGCCAGCACCCCGACAGGGGCCCCACGCCACAATGAGCAGTTCTTC
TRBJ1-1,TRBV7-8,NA,CASSFSVNTEAFF,TGTGCCAGCAGCTTCTCAGTGAACACTGAAGCTTTCTTT
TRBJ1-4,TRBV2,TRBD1,CASSADRGAAEKLFF,TGTGCCAGCAGCGCCGACAGGGGTGCGGCTGAAAAACTGTTTTTT
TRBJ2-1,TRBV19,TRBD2,CASSSMGGSSYNEQFF,TGTGCCAGTAGTAGTATGGGCGGGAGCTCCTACAATGAGCAGTTCTTC
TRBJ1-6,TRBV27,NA,CASSLLQYNSPLHF,TGTGCCAGCAGTTTATTACAGTATAATTCACCCCTCCACTTT